The source of this T cell receptor beta chain is a study of blood T cells in healthy people across ages. This clonotype was recorded a few times. Its cognate antigen is unknown. Study observations and caveats: Comparison with aged donors showed that long-lived donors had more naive CD4+ cells and higher diversity.

Through a sample-barcoded 5' primer and a J-beta primer mix, a second PCR was run for roughly 7 to 11 cycles. Every sample produced at least 2.5 million CDR3-containing paired-end reads. One entry per CDR3 protein results from TCRdb running MiXCR on the 5' RACE reads. This table has hundreds of thousands of distinct CDR3 sequences, around 62% appearing once. The TCR comes from a young man in good health. The sequenced sample consisted of blood.

This CDR3 is CASSERGGSTDTQYF. The CDR3 DNA is TGTGCCAGCAGTGAAAGAGGGGGAAGCACAGATACGCAGTATTTT. The V gene is TRBV2, the J gene TRBJ2-3, with a tentative D call TRBD1 (6 bases). CDR3 length equals 15 residues. Trimming shortened V by 2 bases and J by 0 bases, and 9 bases separated the two germline ends. Germline V CDR1 and CDR2: SNHLY, FYNNEI.